The 19 T cell receptor beta chains presented below share a single source sample, sequenced in a study of cytomegalovirus exposure and HLA in healthy donors. Both 60 Vbeta primers and 13 Jbeta primers went into the PCR. The method was immunoSEQ multiplex PCR; TCRdb's version includes in-frame clones alone and lacks a portion of them. The sample holds about 230,000 clones, approximately 84% seen once. The sequenced sample was PBMCs. These TCRs come from a girl between 2 and 10 years old in good health and CMV-seronegative.

This clone was seen once. The gene calls are TRBV19 and TRBJ1-2; the match to TRBD1 covers 9 bases. Trimming removed 4 bases from V and 2 bases from J; junction bases left unmatched: 11. The CDR3 is made up of 17 amino acids. Germline-derived CDR1 and CDR2 are LNHDA and SQIVND (reference sequence). CDR3 amino acids: CASSSLSTGTGNYGYTF. As DNA, the CDR3 is TGTGCCAGTAGTAGCCTTTCTACCGGGACAGGGAACTATGGCTACACCTTC.

This clone was counted only a few times. The CDR3 spells CASRLAGGYEQYF. The CDR3 bases are TGTGCCAGCAGACTAGCGGGGGGGTACGAGCAGTACTTC. V is TRBV2 and J is TRBJ2-7; 13 bases line up with TRBD2. The CDR3 spans 13 residues. Germline V lookup: CDR1 SNHLY, CDR2 FYNNEI. V was clipped by 6 bases and J by 4 bases; unmatched bases: 0.

This clone was seen only once. The rearrangement joins TRBV9 to TRBJ1-1, with a weak D call TRBD1 (6 bases). V was shortened by 2 bases and J by 8 bases, with 13 bases between the two germline ends. CDR1 and CDR2 from the germline V gene are SGDLS and YYNGEE. The CDR3 is 13 amino acids. The CDR3 protein is CASSVGQFGEAFF. Written as DNA, the CDR3 is TGTGCCAGCAGCGTGGGACAATTCGGAGAAGCTTTCTTT. Together with reference TRBV9 and TRBJ1-1, the CDR3 gives the full variable domain: DSGVTQTPKHLITATGQRVTLRCSPRSGDLSVYWYQQSLDQGLQFLIQYYNGEERAKGNILERFSAQQFPDLHSELNLSSLELGDSALYFCASSVGQFGEAFFGQGTRLTVV.

V gene TRBV25-1 combines with J gene TRBJ2-1; 9 bases map to TRBD2. V shed 2 bases, J shed 13 bases, and the junction held 12 bases outside the gene matches. The CDR3 is made up of 15 amino acids. The germline V gene has CDR1 MGHDK and CDR2 SYGVNS. The CDR3 DNA is TGTGCCAGCAGTGAAAGCCAGGGCGGGAGGGGCCCCCAGTTCTTC. Translating it yields CASSESQGGRGPQFF.

This chain joins TRBV27 and TRBJ1-5; no firm D call. The ends were cut back, 3 bases at V and 0 bases at J, with 9 bases in the middle. This CDR3 contains 15 residues. The germline V gene encodes CDR1 MNHEY and CDR2 SMNVEV (reference sequence). This CDR3 reads CASSLNSYSNQPQHF. CDR3 DNA: TGTGCCAGCAGTTTGAACAGTTATAGCAATCAGCCCCAGCATTTT.

This clone was seen a handful of times. The gene calls are TRBV18 and TRBJ2-7, with TRBD2 as a possible D gene (6 bases). There are 15 residues in the CDR3. Trimming removed 2 bases from V and 5 bases from J, with 16 bases in between. The V gene's germline CDR1 is KGHSH and CDR2 LQKENI. The CDR3 reads CASSPGHGSLNEQYF. The CDR3 DNA reads TGTGCCAGCTCACCAGGGCACGGGAGTCTAAACGAGCAGTACTTC.

The chain links TRBV10-2 to TRBJ2-3; D ambiguous. The V gene lost 2 bases and the J gene lost 2 bases, with 14 bases spanning the gap. This CDR3 region has 16 residues. Looked up from germline, CDR1 is WSHSY and CDR2 is SAAADI. CDR3 region: CASSEGPSPPTDTQYF. DNA of the CDR3: TGCGCCAGCAGTGAGGGGCCCTCTCCCCCCACAGATACGCAGTATTTT.

J is TRBJ1-2 and V is TRBV28; TRBD1 might be the D (5 bases). The V end was cut by 1 base, the J end by 7 bases, with 10 bases between. The germline CDR1 and CDR2 sequences are MDHEN and SYDVKM. This CDR3 is 13 amino acids long. CDR3 loop: CASSLFGGRGYTF. The CDR3 DNA reads TGTGCCAGCAGTTTATTCGGGGGACGTGGCTACACCTTC.

The rearrangement uses TRBV27 and TRBJ1-4, with TRBD1 matching 7 bases. Germline CDR1 and CDR2: MNHEY and SMNVEV (reference sequence). After removal of 5 bases from V and 3 bases from J, the junction contained 15 bases not matched to a gene. This CDR3 contains 18 residues. This CDR3 is CASSPQTGTRLPNEKLFF. The CDR3 DNA reads TGTGCCAGCAGTCCTCAGACAGGGACCCGTCTGCCTAATGAAAAACTGTTTTTT. Combining the CDR3 with reference TRBV27 and TRBJ1-4 gives the whole variable domain EAQVTQNPRYLITVTGKKLTVTCSQNMNHEYMSWYRQDPGLGLRQIYYSMNVEVTDKGDVPEGYKVSRKEKRNFPLILESPSPNQTSLYFCASSPQTGTRLPNEKLFFGSGTQLSVL.

V is TRBV6-6 and J is TRBJ1-2, with D perhaps TRBD1 (5 bases). This CDR3 is 13 amino acids long. Germline V gene lookup returns CDR1 MNHNY and CDR2 SVGAGI (reference sequence). The V and J ends lost 6 bases and 1 base respectively, with 9 bases between them. The CDR3 DNA reads as TGTGCCAGCAGGGCCAGGGATAACTATGGCTACACCTTC. Amino acid sequence: CASRARDNYGYTF.

This sequence joins TRBV4-1 and TRBJ1-6; D not resolved. The V gene's germline CDR1 is MGHRA and CDR2 YSYEKL. The CDR3 has 16 residues. V was pared by 1 base and J by 7 bases, with 14 bases between. CDR3 sequence: CASSQVRPGGNSPLHF. The DNA of the CDR3 is TGCGCCAGCAGCCAAGTCCGACCGGGTGGGAATTCACCCCTCCACTTT.

This clone was counted a single time. The chain carries TRBV14 and TRBJ2-3; possible D gene TRBD1, 5 bases. Per the germline V gene, CDR1 is SGHDN and CDR2 is FVKESK. The CDR3 runs to 11 residues. V lost 3 bases, J lost 8 bases, and 6 bases lay in between. The CDR3 DNA sequence: TGTGCCAGCAGCCAGCAGGGTACGCAGTATTTT. Translated: CASSQQGTQYF.

This sequence joins TRBV4-2 and TRBJ1-1; a weak D match, TRBD1 (5 bases). The CDR3 loop spans 14 amino acids. The V gene's germline CDR1 is LGHNA and CDR2 YNFKEQ. Trimming left V 1 base short and J 3 bases short, with 9 bases between. The CDR3 nucleotides are TGTGCCAGCAGCCAAGTTAGGGGTGACACTGAAGCTTTCTTT. It codes for CASSQVRGDTEAFF.

The rearrangement uses TRBV19 and TRBJ2-5; D is possibly TRBD2 (6 bases). Per germline, CDR1 LNHDA and CDR2 SQIVND (reference sequence). V lost 4 bases and J lost 4, with 13 bases in between. This CDR3 has 14 residues. The CDR3 region has the DNA TGTGCCAGTAGTACCACGGGAGACGGAGAGACCCAGTACTTC. Translation: CASSTTGDGETQYF.

This chain connects TRBV6-1 to TRBJ2-3; no clear D gene. Between the trimmed V and J ends, which lost 4 bases and 5 bases, there was a span of 7 bases. There are 12 residues in the CDR3. CDR1 is MNHNS and CDR2 is SASEGT in the germline V gene. As DNA, the CDR3 is TGTGCCAGCAGTGCCCCGGGAGATACGCAGTATTTT. Its translation: CASSAPGDTQYF.

The J gene is TRBJ2-3, the V gene TRBV27, with D possibly being TRBD1 (5 bases). With 1 base removed from V and 4 bases from J, the gap between germline ends came to 9 bases. CDR1 is MNHEY and CDR2 is SMNVEV in the germline V gene (reference sequence). This CDR3 comprises 14 residues. The CDR3 DNA sequence: TGTGCCAGCAGTTTATTGCAGGGCCCAGATACGCAGTATTTT. It is translated as CASSLLQGPDTQYF.

The chain employs TRBV11-1 and TRBJ1-2; D unresolved. The CDR3 is 14 amino acids. The V end was cut by 2 bases, the J end by 2 bases, with 9 bases between. Germline CDR1 is SGHAT and CDR2 is FQDESV (reference sequence). The CDR3 nucleotides are TGTGCCAGCAGCTTAAACGCCGGGAACTATGGCTACACCTTC. It is translated as CASSLNAGNYGYTF.

The rearrangement joins TRBV19 to TRBJ2-5, with TRBD2 identical over 14 bases. Germline CDR1 reads LNHDA; CDR2 reads SQIVND (reference sequence). The CDR3 is 19 amino acids. V shed 0 bases and J 5 bases; nucleotides not matched to a gene: 11. CDR3 bases: TGTGCCAGTAGTATAGATCGTGCAGGACTAGCGGGAGGACGGGAGACCCAGTACTTC. It codes for CASSIDRAGLAGGRETQYF.

V usage is TRBV7-9 and J usage is TRBJ2-3; 13 bases line up with TRBD2. The V gene's germline CDR1 is SEHNR and CDR2 FQNEAQ (reference sequence). This CDR3 is 16 amino acids long. The V gene end was trimmed by 5 bases and the J gene end by 5 bases; junction bases not matched to a gene: 7. The CDR3 sequence is CASSPRTSGRGDTQYF. Here the CDR3 DNA reads TGTGCCAGCAGCCCTAGGACTAGCGGGAGAGGAGATACGCAGTATTTT.